This paragraph reports one T cell receptor (beta chain). What it binds is unknown. The data stem from a study of shared clonotypes between healthy human individuals. Sequenced by immunoSEQ multiplex PCR; TCRdb stores in-frame clones only, minus some. The sample has fewer than 2.5 million clones, approximately 93% seen once. The CDR3 runs 16 residues. V lost 1 base, J lost 8 bases, and 18 bases lay in between. CDR1 is LGHNT and CDR2 is FRNRAP in the germline V gene. The donor cohort consisted entirely of Caucasian adults residing in Nashville, Tennessee. Study-wide results and limits: Clonotypes which were not shared had lower generation probabilities than clonotypes that all four donors shared.

The receptor was isolated from a man younger than 35 in good health. Some clones in this sample may be carry-over from other donors' samples. The chain is built from TRBV12-5 and TRBJ2-1; D is perhaps TRBD2 (7 bases). The sample taken for sequencing was naive CD4+ T cells from PBMCs. Subset denoted: CD45RA+ positively selected. This chain's CDR3 is CASGLEGGVRADEQFF. In nucleotides, the CDR3 is TGTGCTAGTGGTTTGGAAGGGGGGGTTCGCGCCGATGAGCAGTTCTTC.